The clone carrying this TCR beta chain occurred a few times. Its antigen is unidentified. This beta chain is off target for a library built for alpha chains, so its abundance means little. The sample is drawn from a study of glioma-infiltrating T cells. Study observations and caveats: Gliomas, especially low-grade, showed above-expected tissue-blood divergence; non-neoplastic patients showed below.

Amplification of TCR alpha and beta CDR3 regions from RNA used iRepertoire nested multiplex PCR. For one-step reverse transcription and amplification, roughly 100-400 ng of tissue mRNA or PBMC total RNA was used. One entry per CDR3 protein, called by TCRdb with MiXCR from the multiplex PCR reads. The sample contains roughly 3,200 distinct CDR3 sequences, about 86% of which appear only once. CDR1 SGHRS and CDR2 YFSETQ come from the germline V gene. The CDR3 covers 14 residues. Trimming took 1 base from V and 1 from J, leaving 8 bases between them. The sample comprised glioma tissue, nonneoplastic brain tissue, or PBMCs (not recorded which). The chain joins TRBV5-1 to TRBJ1-1, with D hard to call. This TCR was recovered from a human donor with low-grade glioma or glioblastoma, undergoing nonglioma brain surgery, or in good health (not recorded which). DNA of the CDR3: TGCGCCAGCAGCTTGCTACCCTCGAACACTGAAGCTTTCTTT. It is translated as CASSLLPSNTEAFF.